One and the same sample provided the 13 T cell receptor beta chains below, sequenced in a study of T cell responses to AZD1222 COVID-19 vaccine. Only in-frame clones appear in the TCRdb table, and some are missing; sequencing was by immunoSEQ multiplex PCR. The sample includes about 51,000 clones, 70% to 90% of them seen just once. The sequences come from peripheral blood, collected 28 days after the second AZD1222 dose. The receptors were sampled from an adult who received the AZD1222 COVID-19 vaccine.

The chain is built from TRBV28 and TRBJ1-4; D is uncertain. The V and J ends lost 6 bases and 4 bases respectively, with 21 bases between them. In germline, CDR1 is MDHEN, CDR2 SYDVKM. This CDR3 has 17 amino acids. This chain's CDR3 is CASRPQRTRAYNEKLFF. The CDR3 DNA follows: TGTGCCAGCAGGCCCCAGAGAACAAGGGCTTATAATGAAAAACTGTTTTTT.

The chain joins TRBV3-1 (or the pseudogene TRBV3-2) to TRBJ1-2; 9 nucleotides agree with TRBD1. This CDR3 is built from 14 residues. The junction had 5 bases not matched to a gene; V was cut back by 6 bases and J by 3 bases. Germline CDR1 LGHDT, CDR2 YNNKEL (reference sequence). CDR3 nucleotide sequence: TGTGCCAGCAGGCGGACAGGGGTTGACTATGGCTACACCTTC. Translated: CASRRTGVDYGYTF.

This chain links TRBV29-1 with TRBJ2-5; D is ambiguous. The CDR3 extends over 15 amino acids. V gave up 1 base and J gave up 0 bases, with 12 bases separating them. Per the germline V gene, CDR1 is SQVTM and CDR2 is ANQGSEA. CDR3 amino acids: CSVEGTPEYQETQYF. The CDR3 bases are TGCAGCGTTGAAGGGACGCCTGAATACCAAGAGACCCAGTACTTC.

V and J are TRBV6-6 and TRBJ2-7; 8 bases line up with TRBD1. The trim removed 2 bases at V and 6 bases at J, leaving 6 bases unmatched. The CDR3 is made up of 14 amino acids. Germline loops: CDR1 MNHNY, CDR2 SVGAGI (reference sequence). The CDR3 bases are TGTGCCAGCAGTTACGAGCAGGGGGCTTTCGAGCAGTACTTC. It is translated as CASSYEQGAFEQYF.

This clone was seen a single time. The rearrangement joins TRBV7-9 to TRBJ2-7; the match to TRBD2 covers 9 bases. Trimming removed 5 bases from V and 2 bases from J; junction bases left unmatched: 10. The CDR3 has 16 amino acids. Germline V gives CDR1 SEHNR, CDR2 FQNEAQ (reference sequence). In DNA form, the CDR3 reads TGTGCCAGCAGCGTACAAATTAGCGGGGGAACCTACGAGCAGTACTTC. Translated: CASSVQISGGTYEQYF.

V is TRBV2 and J is TRBJ2-7; 7 bases map to TRBD1. V gave up 5 bases and J gave up 4 bases; unmatched junction bases: 8. This CDR3 has 14 residues. In germline, CDR1 is SNHLY, CDR2 FYNNEI. The CDR3 DNA sequence: TGTGCCAGCAGTCGACAGGGTGATGGGTACGAGCAGTACTTC. It encodes CASSRQGDGYEQYF.

The chain is built from TRBV3-1 (or the pseudogene TRBV3-2) and TRBJ2-3; 9 bases agree with TRBD2. Per the germline V gene, CDR1 is LGHDT and CDR2 is YNNKEL (reference sequence). The CDR3 has 14 amino acids. The V segment lost 2 bases and the J segment 5 bases; nucleotides outside the gene matches: 2. In DNA, the CDR3 is TGTGCCAGCAGCCAACTAGCGGGGTTAGATACGCAGTATTTT. It codes for CASSQLAGLDTQYF.

The rearrangement links TRBV2 to TRBJ1-1; D is unclear. This CDR3 comprises 18 residues. V dropped 4 bases and J dropped 0 bases, with 21 bases sitting between them. Germline V gene lookup returns CDR1 SNHLY and CDR2 FYNNEI. CDR3 sequence (DNA): TGTGCCAGCAGTGGGGCCTTGAAGGGAGCAACGATGAACACTGAAGCTTTCTTT. Its protein is CASSGALKGATMNTEAFF. The full variable domain, its missing parts supplied by reference TRBV2 and TRBJ1-1, is EPEVTQTPSHQVTQMGQEVILRCVPISNHLYFYWYRQILGQKVEFLVSFYNNEISEKSEIFDDQFSVERPDGSNFTLKIRSTKLEDSAMYFCASSGALKGATMNTEAFFGQGTRLTVV.

The J gene is TRBJ1-3, the V gene TRBV6-5, with 7 bases matching TRBD1. V shed 2 bases and J 2 bases; nucleotides not matched to a gene: 6. This CDR3 is built from 16 residues. Germline V gives CDR1 MNHEY, CDR2 SVGAGI. DNA for the CDR3: TGTGCCAGCAGTTACAGAGAGGGGGCAGCTGGAAACACCATATATTTT. It is translated as CASSYREGAAGNTIYF.

The gene calls are TRBV7-9 and TRBJ2-1; D is possibly TRBD1 (5 bases). Looked up from germline, CDR1 is SEHNR and CDR2 is FQNEAQ (reference sequence). The CDR3 has 17 residues. Trimming took off 5 bases at V and 3 bases at J, with 20 bases between the two ends. CDR3 bases: TGTGCCAGCAGCCTGCTGGGGTTAACAGGTCTCTACAATGAGCAGTTCTTC. This gives the protein CASSLLGLTGLYNEQFF.

The chain recombines TRBV29-1 with TRBJ2-7; D not resolved. From germline, CDR1 is SQVTM and CDR2 ANQGSEA. This CDR3 comprises 13 residues. The V gene lost 0 bases and the J gene lost 1 base, with 7 bases spanning the gap. As DNA, the CDR3 is TGCAGCGTTGAAGAGGTGGGTTCCTACGAGCAGTACTTC. It specifies CSVEEVGSYEQYF.

The chain joins TRBV11-2 to TRBJ2-2; 8 bases map to TRBD1. Germline values: CDR1 SGHAT, CDR2 FQNNGV. Unmatched junction bases numbered 5, after V lost 4 bases and J lost 1 base. CDR3 length: 16 residues. CDR3 in DNA: TGTGCCAGCAGCTCACGGACAGGGATGAACACCGGGGAGCTGTTTTTT. This encodes CASSSRTGMNTGELFF. Based on the CDR3 plus reference TRBV11-2 and TRBJ2-2, the full variable domain is EAGVAQSPRYKIIEKRQSVAFWCNPISGHATLYWYQQILGQGPKLLIQFQNNGVVDDSQLPKDRFSAERLKGVDSTLKIQPAKLEDSAVYLCASSSRTGMNTGELFFGEGSRLTVL.

The chain links TRBV24-1 to TRBJ2-1, with 10 positions matching TRBD2. The CDR3 covers 15 residues. V dropped 3 bases and J dropped 7; count of bases not matched to a gene: 5. From germline, CDR1 is KGHDR and CDR2 SFDVKD. CDR3 in DNA: TGTGCCACCAGTGATACCGGGACTAGCGTAAATGAGCAGTTCTTC. It encodes CATSDTGTSVNEQFF.